A single sample is the source of the 22 T cell receptor beta chains below, sequenced in a study of T cell repertoires in cytomegalovirus infection. MiXCR, run by TCRdb on the reads, gives a single entry per CDR3 protein. This sample has around 900,000 distinct CDR3 sequences, with 31% found just once. These receptors' targets are unknown. The source was cultured CD8+ T cells from PBMCs, collected from culture after CMV antigen stimulation. The source is a human donor in good health (CMV status not recorded). Some clones in this sample may be carry-over from other donors' samples.

This clonotype was counted ten times or more. The V and J genes are TRBV7-8 and TRBJ2-2, with D maybe TRBD2 (6 bases). V shed 8 bases and J shed 6 bases, with 10 bases lying between them. The CDR3 has 12 amino acids. Germline CDR1 SGHVS, CDR2 FQNEAQ. CDR3 residues: CASPGVAGELFF. As DNA, the CDR3 is TGTGCCAGCCCGGGGGTCGCCGGGGAGCTGTTTTTT.

The chain couples TRBV27 to TRBJ2-3; 8 nucleotides agree with TRBD2. Germline V lookup: CDR1 MNHEY, CDR2 SMNVEV (reference sequence). Losses at the gene ends were 4 bases for V and 6 bases for J; bases not matched to a gene: 9. This CDR3 has 15 residues. CDR3 sequence: CASSYGGATSDTQYF. The CDR3 bases are TGTGCCAGCAGTTACGGGGGGGCCACTTCGGATACGCAGTATTTT.

Many counts were recorded for this clonotype. The rearrangement joins TRBV6-5 to TRBJ1-5; weak D call: TRBD1 (6 bases). The V end was cut by 0 bases, the J end by 11 bases, with 20 bases between. The CDR3 is made up of 16 amino acids. The V gene's germline CDR1 is MNHEY and CDR2 SVGAGI. The CDR3 DNA reads as TGTGCCAGCAGTTACTCACCAACAGGGTTGGTCTCGTCCCAGCATTTT. Its protein is CASSYSPTGLVSSQHF.

The genes are TRBV25-1 and TRBJ2-3; possible D gene TRBD2, 6 bases. CDR1 and CDR2 from the germline V gene are MGHDK and SYGVNS. V was pared by 4 bases and J by 0 bases, with 14 bases between. The CDR3 has 16 residues. The CDR3 nucleotides are TGTGCCAGCAGTGCCCAGCTAGCGACCAGCACAGATACGCAGTATTTT. Translating it yields CASSAQLATSTDTQYF. Complete variable domain (other parts from reference TRBV25-1 and TRBJ2-3): EADIYQTPRYLVIGTGKKITLECSQTMGHDKMYWYQQDPGMELHLIHYSYGVNSTEKGDLSSESTVSRIRTEHFPLTLESARPSHTSQYLCASSAQLATSTDTQYFGPGTRLTVL.

The gene calls are TRBV7-4 and TRBJ2-1; D is undetermined. The CDR3 is made up of 15 amino acids. V was clipped by 8 bases and J by 2 bases, with 16 bases between them. The germline gives CDR1 SGHVT, CDR2 SQSDAQ. The CDR3 sequence: CASPQPGLAYNEQFF. CDR3 nucleotides: TGTGCCAGCCCCCAACCGGGTTTAGCCTACAATGAGCAGTTCTTC.

In the case of this clonotype: With a much larger clone just one base away, this may be a read error. V and J are TRBV4-1 and TRBJ2-1; 10 nucleotides match TRBD1. This CDR3 is 16 amino acids long. CDR1 is MGHRA, CDR2 YSYEKL, per germline. The CDR3 spells CACSQGGLGQGTEEFF. The CDR3 bases are TGCGCCTGCAGCCAAGGTGGCTTGGGACAGGGGACTGAGGAGTTCTTC.

Ten or more counts support this clonotype. CDR3 in amino acids: CASVPSAGLNTEAFF. DNA of the CDR3: TGTGCCAGCGTCCCCTCGGCAGGACTCAACACTGAAGCTTTCTTT. The chain joins TRBV7-6 to TRBJ1-1; D unclear. Deletions cut 8 bases from V and 2 bases from J, with 18 bases between. The CDR3 sequence is 15 residues long. Germline CDR1 SGHVS, CDR2 FNYEAQ.

The table lists this clonotype with a few counts. J is TRBJ2-1 and V is TRBV6-1; D gene uncertain. V lost 6 bases and J lost 0, with 9 bases in between. Germline V gives CDR1 MNHNS, CDR2 SASEGT. This CDR3 comprises 14 residues. CDR3 coding DNA: TGTGCCAGCAGCCCGCACAACTCCTACAATGAGCAGTTCTTC. Protein: CASSPHNSYNEQFF.

J is TRBJ2-1 and V is TRBV7-3; 9 bases are a match to TRBD1. The CDR3 is 15 residues long. J gave up 3 bases and V 4 bases, and 4 bases lay outside the gene matches. Germline CDR1 reads SGHTA; CDR2 reads FQGTGA. CDR3 region: CASSYTGGRYNEQFF. DNA of the CDR3: TGTGCCAGCAGCTATACAGGGGGCCGCTACAATGAGCAGTTCTTC.

The chain couples TRBV11-2 to TRBJ1-6; D is perhaps TRBD1 (6 bases). The V end was cut by 5 bases, the J end by 9 bases, with 20 bases between. Germline V lookup: CDR1 SGHAT, CDR2 FQNNGV. The CDR3 consists of 16 residues. This chain's CDR3 is CASSQDRGGVGSPLHF. The CDR3 region has the DNA TGTGCCAGCAGCCAGGATAGAGGGGGTGTTGGTTCACCCCTCCACTTT.

In this sample, this clonotype turned up many times. The rearrangement joins TRBV7-9 to TRBJ2-5, with a weak D call TRBD1 (6 bases). This CDR3 spans 15 amino acids. Trimming cost V 5 bases and J 1 base, with 14 bases left between them. CDR1 and CDR2 (germline): SEHNR, FQNEAQ (reference sequence). CDR3 in amino acids: CASSPLDRTQETQYF. The DNA for the CDR3 is TGTGCCAGCAGCCCCCTGGACAGAACCCAAGAGACCCAGTACTTC.

The V and J genes are TRBV5-6 and TRBJ1-1; no reliable D call. Per the germline V gene, CDR1 is SGHDT and CDR2 is YYEEEE. The CDR3 covers 14 residues. V gave up 1 base and J gave up 6 bases, with 13 bases separating them. The CDR3 coding sequence is TGTGCCAGCAGCTTGCTGTCAGTCTTCTCTGAAGCTTTCTTT. It yields the protein CASSLLSVFSEAFF.

The V and J genes are TRBV7-8 and TRBJ1-1, with a possible D match to TRBD1 (5 bases). The germline V gene encodes CDR1 SGHVS and CDR2 FQNEAQ. The germline V and J ends were trimmed by 7 bases and 5 bases, with 20 bases remaining between them. The length of the CDR3 is 15 residues. The CDR3 nucleotides are TGTGCCAGCACCGACCTCGCTGGGGGGAGAACTGAAGCTTTCTTT. This sequence encodes CASTDLAGGRTEAFF.

The table lists this clonotype with many counts. This sequence joins TRBV7-2 and TRBJ2-7; a possible D gene is TRBD2 (7 bases). The CDR3 runs to 13 residues. CDR1 and CDR2 from the germline V gene are SGHTA and FQGNSA. V was cut by 3 bases and J by 3 bases, with 9 bases left in between. The CDR3 region is CASSFGGLYEQYF. Written as DNA, the CDR3 is TGTGCCAGCAGCTTCGGGGGGCTCTACGAGCAGTACTTC.

This clonotype was observed a handful of times. The gene calls are TRBV7-9 and TRBJ1-4, with D unresolved. V was cut by 4 bases and J by 8 bases, with 8 bases left in between. Germline CDR1 reads SEHNR; CDR2 reads FQNEAQ (reference sequence). The CDR3 has 12 residues. The CDR3 DNA reads TGTGCCAGCAGCTCCGGGTCGGAAAAACTGTTTTTT. Amino acid sequence: CASSSGSEKLFF.

The genes are TRBV9 and TRBJ1-1, with D unclear. Trimming cost V 3 bases and J 3 bases, with 6 bases left between them. CDR3 length: 12 residues. CDR1 SGDLS and CDR2 YYNGEE come from the germline V gene. In nucleotides, the CDR3 is TGTGCCAGCAGCGAATTTTACACTGAAGCTTTCTTT. Its protein product is CASSEFYTEAFF.

Only one count was recorded for this clonotype. V and J are TRBV6-6 and TRBJ1-1; 12 positions agree with TRBD1. CDR1 and CDR2 from the germline V gene are MNHNY and SVGAGI (reference sequence). This CDR3 spans 18 amino acids. V trimming: 0 bases; J trimming: 3 bases; junction bases outside the gene matches: 8. The CDR3 sequence: CASSYSGTGGQVYTEAFF. The CDR3 bases are TGTGCCAGCAGTTACTCGGGGACAGGGGGCCAGGTGTACACTGAAGCTTTCTTT.

The rearrangement uses TRBV20-1 and TRBJ1-1; no clear D gene. V lost 2 bases to trimming and J lost 1 base, with 5 bases between them. The germline V gene encodes CDR1 DFQATT and CDR2 SNEGSKA (reference sequence). The CDR3 consists of 12 residues. Written as DNA, the CDR3 is TGCAGTGCTAGACAGGCGAACACTGAAGCTTTCTTT. This translates into CSARQANTEAFF.

The chain recombines TRBV6-1 with TRBJ2-4; D assignment may be TRBD1 or TRBD2 (5 bases each). The CDR3 spans 18 residues. The germline gives CDR1 MNHNS, CDR2 SASEGT. Between the trimmed V and J ends, which lost 4 bases and 0 bases, there was a span of 19 bases. CDR3 coding DNA: TGTGCCAGCAGTGTGTCCGGGACGGAGATTCTAGCCAAAAACATTCAGTACTTC. It yields the protein CASSVSGTEILAKNIQYF.

This clonotype was seen at least ten times. The V call is TRBV7-2, the J call TRBJ2-2; TRBD1 matches at 8 bases. The CDR3 is made up of 13 amino acids. CDR1 SGHTA and CDR2 FQGNSA come from the germline V gene. V lost 6 bases to trimming and J lost 4 bases; unmatched junction nucleotides: 1. The CDR3 nucleotides read TGTGCCAGCAGGGGGACAGGCACCGGGGAGCTGTTTTTT. Translating it yields CASRGTGTGELFF.

The rearrangement uses TRBV29-1 and TRBJ2-7; D not resolved. CDR3 length equals 14 residues. Germline lookup yields CDR1 SQVTM and CDR2 ANQGSEA. Trimming removed 4 bases from V and 0 bases from J, with 13 bases in between. In nucleotides, the CDR3 is TGCAGCGTTGTGGACCCTTCGATCTCCTACGAGCAGTACTTC. As protein: CSVVDPSISYEQYF.

This chain links TRBV9 with TRBJ2-3; weak D call: TRBD2 (6 bases). V was cut by 0 bases and J by 0 bases, with 14 bases left in between. The germline gives CDR1 SGDLS, CDR2 YYNGEE. CDR3 length equals 17 residues. In nucleotides, the CDR3 is TGTGCCAGCAGCGTAGCTCGGCAGGGAGGCAGCACAGATACGCAGTATTTT. Amino acids: CASSVARQGGSTDTQYF.